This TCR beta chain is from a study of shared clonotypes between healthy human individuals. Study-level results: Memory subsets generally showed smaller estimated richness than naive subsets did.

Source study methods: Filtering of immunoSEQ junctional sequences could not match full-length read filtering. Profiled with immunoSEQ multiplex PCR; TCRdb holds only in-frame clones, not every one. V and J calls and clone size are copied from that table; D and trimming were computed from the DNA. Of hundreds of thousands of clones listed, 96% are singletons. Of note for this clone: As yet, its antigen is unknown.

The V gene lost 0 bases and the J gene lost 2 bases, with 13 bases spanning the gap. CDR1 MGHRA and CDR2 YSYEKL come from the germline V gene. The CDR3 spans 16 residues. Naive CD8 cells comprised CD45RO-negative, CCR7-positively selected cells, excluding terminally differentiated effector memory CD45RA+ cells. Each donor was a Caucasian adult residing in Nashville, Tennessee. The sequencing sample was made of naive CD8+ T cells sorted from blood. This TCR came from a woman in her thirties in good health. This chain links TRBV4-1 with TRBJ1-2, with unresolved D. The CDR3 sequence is CASSQDRSFLNYGYTF. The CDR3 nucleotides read TGCGCCAGCAGCCAAGACAGGTCTTTCCTCAACTATGGCTACACCTTC.